This T cell receptor (beta chain) was captured in a study of blood T cell repertoires in COVID-19 (dated by TCRdb to the early 2020s). Broadly, across the study: Collaborator samples came from the United States, Italy and Spain and covered acute and convalescent phases of COVID-19. The prospective study material was composed of cDNA or gDNA derived from T cells, B-cell-depleted T cells, or PBMCs. The dataset comprised deeply sampled blood TCRbeta repertoires from subjects exposed to, actively infected with, or recovered from COVID-19. The repertoires were made available in a free public database intended to serve as a resource for research on the immune response to SARS-CoV-2. The samples were drawn from the first 160 participants of the ongoing ImmuneRACE study and from over a thousand subjects provided by 6 global collaborators. A de-identified subject ID, COVID-19 status, age in years and sex were almost always included in the sample metadata. HLA class I and class II types, where available, came from metadata supplied by the sample provider rather than from assay-based typing. The paper's findings and limits, for the study overall: Clinical and demographic metadata were provided uncurated, with the amount varying by source and participant.

V trim: 3 bases; J trim: 8 bases; unmatched bases: 3. CDR1 SGHTA and CDR2 FQGNSA were looked up in the germline V gene. Its CDR3 holds 14 amino acids, cysteine through phenylalanine. Just the 42-base CDR3 DNA is kept, in frame starting at base 1. Regarding this clone: The clone's antigen remains unknown. No base qualities exist here, and no much larger clone lies one base off it.

The collaborating institutions used their own protocols to collect whole blood in K2EDTA tubes. For TCRbeta analysis, collaborators shipped samples in one of three forms: frozen whole blood, isolated PBMCs, or DNA extracted from either of those sample types. TCRbeta CDR3 regions were amplified from genomic DNA by means of the immunoSEQ Assay, a bias-controlled multiplex PCR. As for the authors' bioinformatics: Nucleated cell counts per sample were estimated from amplification of reference gene primers within the assay. To quantify the absolute abundance of each unique TCRbeta CDR3 rearrangement, sequence reads were collapsed and filtered. For each sample, productive Simpson clonality was calculated as the square root of Simpson's diversity index over productive rearrangements. TCRdb took this table from immuneACCESS and kept in-frame rearrangements with V and J called. Such tables lack part of the clones; where checked against another copy, unresolved V genes explain under half of the gap, and the rest is unexplained. For V, J and clone size, that table is used; D and trimming come from the DNA. This sample holds 300,000 to 450,000 clones; approximately 77% were observed only once. Over 0.95% of the sample belongs to the ten largest clones.

The origin of this receptor is a human donor with acute or convalescent COVID-19. The donor label of this sample is uncertain. Recombination joined TRBV7-2 with TRBJ1-4, with 10 middle bases fitting TRBD1. Input material: peripheral blood. The DNA is TGTGCCAGCAGCTTTAGGACAGGGGGGGAAAAACTGTTTTTT. Translated, it gives CASSFRTGGEKLFF.